The subject of this entry is one T cell receptor (beta chain). No antigen is known for it. Measured with immunoSEQ multiplex PCR; TCRdb has only the in-frame clones, and not every one. The repertoire holds 95,000 to 130,000 clones, with 85% to 95% as singletons. This record belongs to a study of T cell responses to AZD1222 COVID-19 vaccine. Study-wide background: Both about-4-week and about-12-week second-dose recipients were combined. Study-wide points: Mapped onto spike, vaccine-associated CD4 TCRs spanned it and were dominant at 160-218 and 743-854. The donors showed a predominance of white British ancestry and of females, with possible underestimation of clonal diversity.

The source of this sequence is an adult in good health. Sequenced material: peripheral blood, taken on day 0 of AZD1222 vaccination.

The CDR3 DNA is TGTGCCAGCAGCGTAGATGGGGACAGGGGGCGGAACACTGAAGCTTTCTTT. Translated: CASSVDGDRGRNTEAFF. This sequence joins TRBV9 and TRBJ1-1; 12 positions match TRBD1. The CDR3 runs to 17 residues. V dropped 0 bases and J dropped 1; count of bases not matched to a gene: 4. Germline CDR1 SGDLS, CDR2 YYNGEE.